A selection of T cell receptor beta chains follows, all from one sample in a study of post-analysis software for immune sequencing data. TCRdb fed the PCR reads into MiXCR, producing one record per CDR3 protein. The sample includes hundreds of thousands of distinct CDR3 sequences, 25% to 30% of them seen just once. Sequenced material: blood. Receptors originate from a girl aged 5-17 years with multiple sclerosis. Each CDR3 is given with its conserved first and last residue. Fields, in order: clone size, V gene, J gene, D gene, CDR3 protein, CDR3 DNA. D genes are given only for firm matches. The size of a clone is reported for some rows only, either as once, few or many, or as a class for expanded clones.

size: many
V: TRBV9
J: TRBJ2-1
D: NA
CDR3: CASSVDPDWDNEQFF
DNA: TGTGCCAGCAGCGTAGACCCCGACTGGGACAATGAGCAGTTCTTC

size: NA
V: TRBV7-8
J: TRBJ1-1
D: NA
CDR3: CASSSGTTVNTEAFF
DNA: TGTGCCAGCAGCTCGGGAACGACAGTGAACACTGAAGCTTTCTTT

size: NA
V: TRBV5-1
J: TRBJ2-1
D: TRBD2
CDR3: CASSLGGAGGTYNEQFF
DNA: TGCGCCAGCAGCTTGGGCGGCGCGGGGGGCACCTACAATGAGCAGTTCTTC

size: NA
V: TRBV7-2
J: TRBJ2-3
D: NA
CDR3: CASSFSAGTSTDTQYF
DNA: TGTGCCAGCAGCTTTTCGGCGGGTACTAGCACAGATACGCAGTATTTT

size: NA
V: TRBV6-1
J: TRBJ1-1
D: NA
CDR3: CASTLGAGDTEAFF
DNA: TGTGCCAGCACCTTGGGGGCTGGGGACACTGAAGCTTTCTTT

size: few
V: TRBV7-2
J: TRBJ2-1
D: NA
CDR3: CASSSLAVNNEQFF
DNA: TGTGCCAGCAGCTCATTGGCCGTTAACAATGAGCAGTTCTTC

size: few
V: TRBV6-6
J: TRBJ2-4
D: TRBD1
CDR3: CASSNRDRRHIQYF
DNA: TGTGCCAGCAGCAACCGGGACAGGCGACACATTCAGTACTTC

size: NA
V: TRBV11-2
J: TRBJ1-4
D: NA
CDR3: CASSLRGGQREKLFF
DNA: TGTGCCAGCAGCTTGCGCGGGGGCCAGAGGGAAAAACTGTTTTTT

size: NA
V: TRBV10-3
J: TRBJ1-1
D: TRBD1
CDR3: CAISASGGGMNTEAFF
DNA: TGTGCCATCAGTGCGTCAGGGGGGGGAATGAACACTGAAGCTTTCTTT

size: NA
V: TRBV12-3/TRBV12-4
J: TRBJ1-5
D: NA
CDR3: CASSSSEPQHF
DNA: TGTGCCAGCAGTTCGTCAGAGCCCCAGCATTTT

size: few
V: TRBV15
J: TRBJ1-1
D: NA
CDR3: CATSRDVGRGTEAFF
DNA: TGTGCCACCAGCAGAGATGTGGGGCGGGGCACTGAAGCTTTCTTT

size: NA
V: TRBV7-9
J: TRBJ1-6
D: NA
CDR3: CASSLVGGSGSPPHF
DNA: TGTGCCAGCAGCTTAGTTGGGGGGAGTGGTTCACCCCCCCACTTT

size: NA
V: TRBV7-2
J: TRBJ2-7
D: NA
CDR3: CASSLRWTGYEQYF
DNA: TGTGCCAGCAGCTTACGCTGGACCGGCTACGAGCAGTACTTC

size: once
V: TRBV5-6
J: TRBJ2-6
D: TRBD1
CDR3: CASSLVRTGSGANVLTF
DNA: TGTGCCAGCAGCTTGGTAAGGACAGGGTCTGGGGCCAACGTCCTGACTTTC

size: few
V: TRBV20-1
J: TRBJ2-7
D: TRBD1
CDR3: CSAPRTGYEQYF
DNA: TGCAGTGCTCCACGGACAGGCTACGAGCAGTACTTC

size: few
V: TRBV5-1
J: TRBJ1-6
D: NA
CDR3: CASSLSGPPASPLHF
DNA: TGCGCCAGCAGCTTGTCAGGTCCTCCGGCTTCACCCCTCCACTTT

size: NA
V: TRBV25-1
J: TRBJ1-6
D: NA
CDR3: CASSEFAGKGSPLHF
DNA: TGTGCCAGCAGTGAATTCGCAGGGAAGGGGTCACCCCTCCACTTT

size: many
V: TRBV4-3
J: TRBJ2-3
D: NA
CDR3: CASSQDGGSTDTQYF
DNA: TGCGCCAGCAGCCAAGACGGGGGTAGCACAGATACGCAGTATTTT

size: few
V: TRBV25-1
J: TRBJ2-7
D: NA
CDR3: CASRGLAYEQYF
DNA: TGTGCCAGCCGAGGACTGGCCTACGAGCAGTACTTC

size: few
V: TRBV7-9
J: TRBJ1-2
D: NA
CDR3: CASSGDSDYGYTF
DNA: TGTGCCAGCAGCGGCGACAGCGACTATGGCTACACCTTC

size: NA
V: TRBV7-9
J: TRBJ1-4
D: NA
CDR3: CASSPPGSRTNEKLFF
DNA: TGTGCCAGCAGCCCCCCCGGTTCTCGGACTAATGAAAAACTGTTTTTT

size: few
V: TRBV28
J: TRBJ2-7
D: NA
CDR3: CATRRGAEQYF
DNA: TGTGCCACCCGGAGGGGAGCCGAGCAGTACTTC

size: once
V: TRBV27
J: TRBJ2-5
D: NA
CDR3: CASSLGDSYQETQYF
DNA: TGTGCCAGCAGTTTGGGGGACTCATATCAAGAGACCCAGTACTTC

size: few
V: TRBV6-1
J: TRBJ1-2
D: TRBD1
CDR3: CASSHNPGDSYGYTF
DNA: TGTGCCAGCAGCCATAACCCCGGGGACAGCTATGGCTACACCTTC

size: NA
V: TRBV7-9
J: TRBJ2-5
D: TRBD2
CDR3: CASSPTSGRAETQYF
DNA: TGTGCCAGCAGCCCCACTAGCGGGAGAGCAGAGACCCAGTACTTC

size: NA
V: TRBV7-6
J: TRBJ2-7
D: NA
CDR3: CASSSSPGYEQYF
DNA: TGTGCCAGCAGCTCCTCTCCCGGGTACGAGCAGTACTTC

size: NA
V: TRBV9
J: TRBJ1-2
D: TRBD1
CDR3: CASSQADRDYGYTF
DNA: TGTGCCAGCAGCCAAGCGGACAGGGACTATGGCTACACCTTC

size: few
V: TRBV20-1
J: TRBJ2-1
D: TRBD1
CDR3: CSAKSGTGINEQFF
DNA: TGCAGTGCTAAGTCCGGGACAGGGATCAATGAGCAGTTCTTC

size: few
V: TRBV24-1
J: TRBJ2-1
D: TRBD2
CDR3: CATSEGSGGPGNEQFF
DNA: TGTGCCACCAGTGAGGGTAGCGGGGGGCCAGGCAATGAGCAGTTCTTC

size: NA
V: TRBV10-3
J: TRBJ2-3
D: TRBD1
CDR3: CAIRGQGRTDTQYF
DNA: TGTGCCATCAGGGGACAGGGGCGGACAGATACGCAGTATTTT

size: NA
V: TRBV20-1
J: TRBJ2-3
D: TRBD2
CDR3: CSATTSGSPFTQYF
DNA: TGCAGTGCCACGACTAGCGGGAGTCCATTTACGCAGTATTTT

size: NA
V: TRBV5-8
J: TRBJ2-3
D: TRBD1
CDR3: CASSLRDRGLGDTQYF
DNA: TGTGCCAGCAGCTTGAGGGACAGGGGGCTGGGAGATACGCAGTATTTT

size: few
V: TRBV12-3/TRBV12-4
J: TRBJ1-2
D: NA
CDR3: CASSYTSYGYTF
DNA: TGTGCCAGCAGTTATACCAGCTATGGCTACACCTTC